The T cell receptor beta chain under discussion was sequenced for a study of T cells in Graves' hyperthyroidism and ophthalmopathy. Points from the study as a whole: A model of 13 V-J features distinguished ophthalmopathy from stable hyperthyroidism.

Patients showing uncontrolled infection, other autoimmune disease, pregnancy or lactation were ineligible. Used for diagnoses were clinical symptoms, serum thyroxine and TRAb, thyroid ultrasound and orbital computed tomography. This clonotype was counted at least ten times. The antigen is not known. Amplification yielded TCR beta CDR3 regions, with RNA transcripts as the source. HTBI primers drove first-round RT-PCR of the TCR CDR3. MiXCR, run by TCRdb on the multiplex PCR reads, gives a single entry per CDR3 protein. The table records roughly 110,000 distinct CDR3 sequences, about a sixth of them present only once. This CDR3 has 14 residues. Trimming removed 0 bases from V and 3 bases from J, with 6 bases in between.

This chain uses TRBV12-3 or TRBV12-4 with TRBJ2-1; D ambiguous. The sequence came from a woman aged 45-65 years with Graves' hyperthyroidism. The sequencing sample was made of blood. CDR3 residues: CASSLALHYNEQFF. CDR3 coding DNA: TGTGCCAGCAGTTTAGCACTACACTACAATGAGCAGTTCTTC.